Below, one T cell receptor beta chain is given with its context. Some clones are missing from TCRdb's copy, which holds only in-frame ones; the method was immunoSEQ multiplex PCR. The repertoire holds over 200,000 clones, just under 90% seen once, with approximately 2.4% in the top ten. The source of the sample is a study of blood T cell repertoires in COVID-19. Study as a whole: In each case, the material was cDNA or gDNA derived from T cells, B-cell-depleted T cells, or PBMCs.

Patients of the Seattle cohort, enrolled during active infection, were followed longitudinally. Germline values: CDR1 LNHDA, CDR2 SQIVND (reference sequence). V dropped 3 bases and J dropped 4 bases, with 7 bases sitting between them. The CDR3 consists of 13 residues. This receptor was obtained from a man aged 30-40 years with COVID-19, enrolled during active disease. Material for sequencing was peripheral blood. This chain uses TRBV19 with TRBJ1-5; D unclear. CDR3 sequence reads: CASSIDGNQPQHF. CDR3 DNA: TGTGCCAGTAGTATTGACGGGAATCAGCCCCAGCATTTT.